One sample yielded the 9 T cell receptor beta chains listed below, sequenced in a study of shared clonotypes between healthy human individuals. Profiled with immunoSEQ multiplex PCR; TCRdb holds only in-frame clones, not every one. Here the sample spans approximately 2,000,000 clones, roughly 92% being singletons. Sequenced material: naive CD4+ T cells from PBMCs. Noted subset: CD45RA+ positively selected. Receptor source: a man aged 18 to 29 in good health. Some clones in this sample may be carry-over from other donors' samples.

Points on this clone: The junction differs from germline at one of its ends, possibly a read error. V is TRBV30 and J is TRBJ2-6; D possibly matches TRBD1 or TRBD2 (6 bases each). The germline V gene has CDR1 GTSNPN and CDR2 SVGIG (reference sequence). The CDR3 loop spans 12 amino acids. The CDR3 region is CGGSSGANVLTF. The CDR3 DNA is TGCGGGGGCTCCTCTGGGGCCAACGTCCTGACTTTC.

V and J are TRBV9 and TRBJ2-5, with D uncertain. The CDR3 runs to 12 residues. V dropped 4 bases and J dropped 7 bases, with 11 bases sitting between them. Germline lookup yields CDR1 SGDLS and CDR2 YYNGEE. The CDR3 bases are TGTGCCAGCAGCCCTGGGCCGGGGACCCAGTACTTC. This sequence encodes CASSPGPGTQYF.

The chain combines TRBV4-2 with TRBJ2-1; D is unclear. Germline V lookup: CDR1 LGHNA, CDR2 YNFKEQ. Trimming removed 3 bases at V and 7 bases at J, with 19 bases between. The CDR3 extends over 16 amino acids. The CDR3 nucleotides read TGTGCCAGCAGCCAGGAACAACTCGGGCCGCGGAATGAGCAGTTCTTC. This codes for CASSQEQLGPRNEQFF.

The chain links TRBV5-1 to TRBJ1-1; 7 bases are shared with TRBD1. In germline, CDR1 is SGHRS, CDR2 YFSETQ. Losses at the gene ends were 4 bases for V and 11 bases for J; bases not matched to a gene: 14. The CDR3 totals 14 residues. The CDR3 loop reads CASSVGQFQFGAFF. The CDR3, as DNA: TGCGCCAGCAGCGTGGGACAGTTCCAGTTTGGCGCTTTCTTT.

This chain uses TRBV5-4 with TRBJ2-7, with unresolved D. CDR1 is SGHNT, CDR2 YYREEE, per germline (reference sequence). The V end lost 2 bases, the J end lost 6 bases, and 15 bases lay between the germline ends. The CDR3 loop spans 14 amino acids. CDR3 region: CASSLATGSGEQYF. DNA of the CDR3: TGTGCCAGCAGCTTAGCGACTGGGTCTGGCGAGCAGTACTTC.

The CDR3 here is CASSFGLAESNEQFF. For the CDR3, the DNA is TGTGCCAGCAGCTTCGGACTAGCGGAAAGCAATGAGCAGTTCTTC. The genes are TRBV11-1 and TRBJ2-1, with 10 bases identical to TRBD2. V dropped 3 bases and J dropped 6; count of bases not matched to a gene: 5. Germline lookup yields CDR1 SGHAT and CDR2 FQDESV (reference sequence). The CDR3 contains 15 residues. Full variable domain (outside the CDR3, taken from reference TRBV11-1 and TRBJ2-1): EAEVAQSPRYKITEKSQAVAFWCDPISGHATLYWYRQILGQGPELLVQFQDESVVDDSQLPKDRFSAERLKGVDSTLKIQPAELGDSAMYLCASSFGLAESNEQFFGPGTRLTVL.

The DNA for the CDR3 is TGTGCCAGCAGCGCGACTAGCGGGTGGGGGTATACGCAGTATTTT. Translated, it gives CASSATSGWGYTQYF. The chain has TRBV9 and TRBJ2-3; TRBD2 matches at 10 bases. This CDR3 is built from 15 residues. The V gene's germline CDR1 is SGDLS and CDR2 YYNGEE. The trim removed 3 bases at V and 7 bases at J, leaving 8 bases unmatched. The full variable domain, in which reference TRBV9 and TRBJ2-3 provide the parts outside the CDR3, is DSGVTQTPKHLITATGQRVTLRCSPRSGDLSVYWYQQSLDQGLQFLIQYYNGEERAKGNILERFSAQQFPDLHSELNLSSLELGDSALYFCASSATSGWGYTQYFGPGTRLTVL.

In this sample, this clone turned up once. CDR3 loop: CASSPPWGTNTGELFF. The CDR3 nucleotides read TGTGCCAGCAGCCCCCCGTGGGGAACGAACACCGGGGAGCTGTTTTTT. The chain joins TRBV5-5 to TRBJ2-2; D gene uncertain. Trimming took off 4 bases at V and 0 bases at J, with 13 bases between the two ends. The CDR3 sequence is 16 residues long. Germline CDR1 is SGHKS and CDR2 is YYEKEE (reference sequence).

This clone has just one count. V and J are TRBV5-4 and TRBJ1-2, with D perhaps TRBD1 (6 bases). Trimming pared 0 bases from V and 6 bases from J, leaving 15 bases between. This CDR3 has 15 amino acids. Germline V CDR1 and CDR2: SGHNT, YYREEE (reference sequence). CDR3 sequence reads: CASSLGLGALDGYTF. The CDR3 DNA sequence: TGTGCCAGCAGCTTGGGTCTGGGGGCGCTGGATGGCTACACCTTC. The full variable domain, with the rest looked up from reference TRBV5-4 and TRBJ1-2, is ETGVTQSPTHLIKTRGQQVTLRCSSQSGHNTVSWYQQALGQGPQFIFQYYREEENGRGNFPPRFSGLQFPNYSSELNVNALELDDSALYLCASSLGLGALDGYTFGSGTRLTVV.